The entry below gives a single TCR beta chain sequence along with its context. The antigen remains unidentified. V was clipped by 0 bases and J by 0 bases, with 9 bases between them. CDR1 is SGDLS and CDR2 is YYNGEE in the germline V gene. CDR3 length: 16 residues. This sample is part of a study of CD8 T cells in ankylosing spondylitis. General study findings and limits: Reportedly, significant enrichment of disease-linked clones occurred in matched ankylosing spondylitis synovial fluid. Earlier work had already found some motif variants in reactive arthritis synovial fluid and blood. Blood of patients with ankylosing spondylitis appeared to be characterized by a TCR beta motif of fewer than 10 highly homologous variants. The disease-linked clones had a CD8+ phenotype and low blood frequencies.

For TCR beta, libraries came from quantitative 5'-RACE with molecular barcodes. TCRdb ran MiXCR on the 5' RACE reads and lists one entry per CDR3 protein. The sample contains fewer than 400,000 distinct CDR3 sequences, 6.5% to 10% of which appear only once. The chain has TRBV9 and TRBJ2-2, with D possibly matching TRBD2 (7 bases). Source material: blood, either unsorted or a sorted T cell fraction (not recorded which). The TCR was taken from a male donor with ankylosing spondylitis. The CDR3 DNA reads as TGTGCCAGCAGCGTAGTAGGGGGGGCGAACACCGGGGAGCTGTTTTTT. Protein: CASSVVGGANTGELFF.